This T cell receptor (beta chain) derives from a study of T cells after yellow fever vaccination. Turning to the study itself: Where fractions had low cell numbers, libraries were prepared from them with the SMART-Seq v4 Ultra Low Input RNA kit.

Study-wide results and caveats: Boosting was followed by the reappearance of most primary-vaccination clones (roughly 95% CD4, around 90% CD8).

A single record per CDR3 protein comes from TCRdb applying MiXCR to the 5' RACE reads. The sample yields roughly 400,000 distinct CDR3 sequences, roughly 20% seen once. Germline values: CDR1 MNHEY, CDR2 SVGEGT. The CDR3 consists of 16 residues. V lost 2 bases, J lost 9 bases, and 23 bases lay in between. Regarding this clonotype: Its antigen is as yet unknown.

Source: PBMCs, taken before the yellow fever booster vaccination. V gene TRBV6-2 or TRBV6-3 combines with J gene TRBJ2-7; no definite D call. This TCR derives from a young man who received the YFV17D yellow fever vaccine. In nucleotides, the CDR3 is TGTGCCAGCAGTTACAGATCCCACGGACGGTCCCCGAGGCAGTACGTC. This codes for CASSYRSHGRSPRQYV.